This entry lists 30 T cell receptor beta chains sequenced from one sample in a study of T-cell memory formation after mild COVID-19. Each CDR3 protein gets one entry after TCRdb re-called the 5' RACE reads with MiXCR. The repertoire holds roughly 320,000 distinct CDR3 sequences, with around 28% as singletons. Sequenced material: PBMCs or a T cell subset sorted from them (not recorded which). Receptors were obtained from an adult woman who had mild COVID-19 (a few samples of this study predate the infection). Cell type and time point are not known.

The chain is built from TRBV5-1 and TRBJ1-6; D call uncertain. Trimming pared 0 bases from V and 9 bases from J, leaving 7 bases between. This CDR3 contains 13 residues. Germline V CDR1 and CDR2: SGHRS, YFSETQ. In nucleotides, the CDR3 is TGCGCCAGCAGCTTGGGGATGGGTTCACCCCTCCACTTT. This translates into CASSLGMGSPLHF.

This chain uses TRBV29-1 with TRBJ1-5; D is unresolved. The CDR3 runs to 13 residues. V was shortened by 4 bases and J by 0 bases, with 7 bases between the two germline ends. Germline V gene sequence: CDR1 SQVTM, CDR2 ANQGSEA. CDR3 coding DNA: TGCAGCGTTGTGCAGTCTAGCAATCAGCCCCAGCATTTT. As protein: CSVVQSSNQPQHF.

This clonotype was seen more than once but under ten times. The chain has TRBV29-1 and TRBJ2-3; D call uncertain. The CDR3 consists of 15 residues. Per the germline V gene, CDR1 is SQVTM and CDR2 is ANQGSEA. V gave up 2 bases and J gave up 0 bases, with 12 bases separating them. CDR3 protein: CSVEMGFTSTDTQYF. The CDR3 DNA follows: TGCAGCGTTGAAATGGGGTTTACTAGCACAGATACGCAGTATTTT.

This clonotype was found a few times. The V and J genes are TRBV27 and TRBJ2-7; the D is unclear. The CDR3 has 14 residues. V lost 3 bases, J lost 1 base, and 10 bases lay in between. The germline gives CDR1 MNHEY, CDR2 SMNVEV (reference sequence). The CDR3 loop is CASSLGSKSYEQYF. DNA for the CDR3: TGTGCCAGCAGTTTGGGCTCAAAGTCCTACGAGCAGTACTTC.

This clonotype has a handful of counts. V usage is TRBV7-2 and J usage is TRBJ2-4, with D possibly called TRBD1 or TRBD2 (5 bases each). CDR3 length: 14 residues. V lost 5 bases, J lost 11 bases, and 19 bases lay in between. Germline V gives CDR1 SGHTA, CDR2 FQGNSA. This CDR3 reads CASSGGSGGTVQYF. The DNA of the CDR3 is TGTGCCAGCAGCGGGGGATCAGGTGGGACCGTTCAGTACTTC. The entire variable domain, with the rest obtained from reference TRBV7-2 and TRBJ2-4, is as follows: GAGVSQSPSNKVTEKGKDVELRCDPISGHTALYWYRQSLGQGLEFLIYFQGNSAPDKSGLPSDRFSAERTGGSVSTLTIQRTQQEDSAVYLCASSGGSGGTVQYFGAGTRLSVL.

This clonotype was seen a handful of times. The chain combines TRBV6-5 with TRBJ2-1; D call uncertain. The V gene's germline CDR1 is MNHEY and CDR2 SVGAGI. V shed 2 bases and J shed 9 bases, with 17 bases lying between them. This CDR3 comprises 15 residues. CDR3 sequence reads: CASSYGGPPLGEQFF. The CDR3 DNA follows: TGTGCCAGCAGTTACGGCGGTCCTCCGTTAGGTGAGCAGTTCTTC.

The chain is built from TRBV19 and TRBJ2-1, with D unresolved. The germline gives CDR1 LNHDA, CDR2 SQIVND (reference sequence). The CDR3 has 14 residues. V lost 3 bases to trimming and J lost 3 bases, with 9 bases between them. The CDR3 nucleotides are TGTGCCAGTAGTATCCTATCCGGCTACAATGAGCAGTTCTTC. Amino acids: CASSILSGYNEQFF.

This clonotype was picked up a small number of times. The chain employs TRBV7-2 and TRBJ2-5; the match to TRBD2 covers 9 bases. This CDR3 comprises 17 residues. Trimming at V came to 4 bases and at J to 0 bases, leaving 9 bases not matched to a gene. The germline V gene has CDR1 SGHTA and CDR2 FQGNSA. CDR3 nucleotide sequence: TGTGCCAGCAGCTCGGAGCCACTAGCGGGTCACCAAGAGACCCAGTACTTC. Translation: CASSSEPLAGHQETQYF. The whole variable domain, remainder taken from reference TRBV7-2 and TRBJ2-5, is GAGVSQSPSNKVTEKGKDVELRCDPISGHTALYWYRQSLGQGLEFLIYFQGNSAPDKSGLPSDRFSAERTGGSVSTLTIQRTQQEDSAVYLCASSSEPLAGHQETQYFGPGTRLLVL.

The sample holds many counts of this clonotype. This sequence joins TRBV20-1 and TRBJ2-5; D is undetermined. Per the germline V gene, CDR1 is DFQATT and CDR2 is SNEGSKA (reference sequence). This CDR3 is built from 13 residues. Trimming stripped 0 bases from V and 2 bases from J, with 7 bases between. The CDR3 region is CSARDPQQETQYF. The CDR3 DNA is TGCAGTGCTAGAGATCCACAGCAAGAGACCCAGTACTTC.

This clonotype was detected a few times. This chain uses TRBV7-3 with TRBJ2-1, with D uncertain. CDR3 length equals 14 residues. Trimming stripped 5 bases from V and 2 bases from J, with 10 bases between. From germline, CDR1 is SGHTA and CDR2 FQGTGA. The CDR3 coding sequence is TGTGCCAGCAGCCCAGACGACGCCTACAATGAGCAGTTCTTC. It is translated as CASSPDDAYNEQFF.

This chain links TRBV7-9 with TRBJ1-6; D is unclear. CDR1 SEHNR and CDR2 FQNEAQ come from the germline V gene (reference sequence). The length of the CDR3 is 12 residues. V was cut by 1 base and J by 11 bases, with 6 bases left in between. The CDR3 spells CASSLGSAPLHF. CDR3 DNA sequence: TGTGCCAGCAGCTTAGGGAGTGCACCCCTCCACTTT.

For this clonotype: Germline and junction disagree at one end, which may indicate a read error. CDR3 sequence: CSARDRVGSFF. The CDR3, as DNA: TGCAGTGCTAGAGATCGGGTGGGGAGCTTTTTT. V is TRBV20-1 and J is TRBJ1-1, with D unclear. CDR1 is DFQATT, CDR2 SNEGSKA, per germline (reference sequence). CDR3 length: 11 residues.

In its sample, this clonotype was seen a few times. This sequence joins TRBV20-1 and TRBJ1-1, with D maybe TRBD1 (6 bases). CDR1 DFQATT and CDR2 SNEGSKA come from the germline V gene (reference sequence). CDR3 size: 14 residues. V was clipped by 3 bases and J by 3 bases, with 14 bases between them. The DNA of the CDR3 is TGCAGTGCTAGTCGTACAGGGTTCGACACTGAAGCTTTCTTT. Protein: CSASRTGFDTEAFF.

This clonotype turned up a few times. The J gene is TRBJ2-7, the V gene TRBV20-1; 7 bases align to TRBD1. V shed 6 bases, J shed 2 bases, and the junction held 10 bases outside the gene matches. CDR1 is DFQATT and CDR2 is SNEGSKA in the germline V gene (reference sequence). The CDR3 extends over 14 amino acids. The DNA of the CDR3 is TGCAGTGCAACCCGGACAGGAAGGCCCTACGAGCAGTACTTC. Its translation: CSATRTGRPYEQYF.

The chain joins TRBV7-6 to TRBJ1-5, with a weak D call TRBD1 (6 bases). This CDR3 contains 13 residues. V was trimmed by 5 bases and J by 5 bases, leaving 10 bases between them. In germline, CDR1 is SGHVS, CDR2 FNYEAQ. The CDR3 loop is CASSLGQHQPQHF. CDR3 coding DNA: TGTGCCAGCAGCCTAGGACAGCATCAGCCCCAGCATTTT.

This chain uses TRBV5-6 with TRBJ2-1; D is possibly TRBD2 (6 bases). This CDR3 has 15 residues. The V gene's germline CDR1 is SGHDT and CDR2 YYEEEE. V shed 0 bases and J shed 7 bases, with 14 bases lying between them. The CDR3 region has the DNA TGTGCCAGCAGCTTGGTCGGGACTGCGTTAAATGAGCAGTTCTTC. It is translated as CASSLVGTALNEQFF.

J is TRBJ2-1 and V is TRBV6-5; D unresolved. The ends were cut back, 10 bases at V and 0 bases at J, with 16 bases in the middle. Germline CDR1 and CDR2: MNHEY and SVGAGI. The CDR3 loop spans 15 amino acids. The CDR3 region is CATGGTPSSYNEQFF. Here the CDR3 DNA reads TGTGCCACCGGCGGCACCCCGAGCTCCTACAATGAGCAGTTCTTC.

This clonotype was seen a few times. The V and J genes are TRBV2 and TRBJ2-5; D unclear. CDR3 length: 14 residues. CDR1 is SNHLY and CDR2 is FYNNEI in the germline V gene. The V end lost 5 bases, the J end lost 4 bases, and 14 bases lay between the germline ends. The DNA of the CDR3 is TGTGCCAGCAGTTGGAAAGGGCTTCCAGAGACCCAGTACTTC. This sequence encodes CASSWKGLPETQYF.

The gene calls are TRBV7-9 and TRBJ2-3; 12 positions match TRBD2. Germline assignment: CDR1 SEHNR and CDR2 FQNEAQ (reference sequence). There are 16 residues in the CDR3. V lost 2 bases, J lost 5 bases, and 5 bases stayed unmatched. CDR3 bases: TGTGCCAGCAGCTTATCGGCTAGCGGGAGGGTAGATACGCAGTATTTT. It is translated as CASSLSASGRVDTQYF.

The chain links TRBV9 to TRBJ2-1, with 12 positions matching TRBD2. CDR3 length equals 19 residues. V lost 4 bases, J lost 8 bases, and 19 bases stayed unmatched. Germline V gene lookup returns CDR1 SGDLS and CDR2 YYNGEE. This chain's CDR3 is CASSLTSGRGGGFTDEQFF. The CDR3 DNA reads as TGTGCCAGCAGCCTGACTAGCGGGAGAGGGGGGGGTTTTACGGATGAGCAGTTCTTC.

V gene TRBV21-1 combines with J gene TRBJ2-2; the listed D gene, TRBD1, was not tested against the DNA. TRBV21-1 is termed a pseudogene. CDR3 length: 16 amino acids. CDR3 nucleotides: TGTGCCAGCAGCCCGACAGACAGGGGTAACGGCGGGGAGCTGTTTTTT. Residues: CASSPTDRGNGGELFF.

V usage is TRBV3-1 and J usage is TRBJ2-1; D not resolved. Germline V CDR1 and CDR2: LGHDT, YNNKEL (reference sequence). The CDR3 is 14 residues long. Trimming removed 0 bases from V and 3 bases from J, with 6 bases in between. The CDR3 spells CASSQEGSYNEQFF. Written as DNA, the CDR3 is TGTGCCAGCAGCCAAGAGGGCAGCTACAATGAGCAGTTCTTC.

This clonotype showed up just a few times. The chain carries TRBV4-1 and TRBJ2-2; D gene unclear. V dropped 2 bases and J dropped 6 bases, with 10 bases sitting between them. Germline-derived CDR1 and CDR2 are MGHRA and YSYEKL. The CDR3 has 14 residues. The CDR3 here is CASSQRMVAGELFF. The DNA for the CDR3 is TGCGCCAGCAGCCAACGTATGGTGGCCGGGGAGCTGTTTTTT.

This clonotype has a handful of counts. The chain is built from TRBV29-1 and TRBJ2-3; TRBD2 might be the D (5 bases). The CDR3 consists of 12 residues. V was cut by 7 bases and J by 6 bases, with 14 bases left in between. Germline CDR1 and CDR2: SQVTM and ANQGSEA. The CDR3 sequence: CSGTNGGDTQYF. In nucleotides, the CDR3 is TGCAGCGGTACGAACGGCGGGGATACGCAGTATTTT.

The chain recombines TRBV28 with TRBJ2-5; 10 bases are shared with TRBD1. The CDR3 consists of 16 residues. V shed 7 bases, J shed 1 base, and the junction held 9 bases outside the gene matches. In germline, CDR1 is MDHEN, CDR2 SYDVKM. The CDR3 DNA reads TGTGCCAGCACCGGGGGGGGGACAGGGGCCCAAGAGACCCAGTACTTC. Encoded protein: CASTGGGTGAQETQYF.

This clonotype was counted a few times. The V gene is TRBV6-5, the J gene TRBJ1-2; D unclear. Trimming removed 6 bases from V and 8 bases from J, with 16 bases in between. Germline-derived CDR1 and CDR2 are MNHEY and SVGAGI. The CDR3 contains 13 residues. For the CDR3, the DNA is TGTGCCAGCAGCAACGGCGGTTTCGACGGCTACACCTTC. This sequence encodes CASSNGGFDGYTF.

The chain has TRBV6-5 and TRBJ2-5, with TRBD2 matching over 13 bases. Per germline, CDR1 MNHEY and CDR2 SVGAGI. The V and J ends lost 0 bases and 2 bases, in that order; junction bases with no gene match: 6. The CDR3 length is 18 residues. The DNA of the CDR3 is TGTGCCAGCAGTTACTCGTTATTGGGACTAGCGGGGCAAGAGACCCAGTACTTC. Translated: CASSYSLLGLAGQETQYF.

The V and J genes are TRBV20-1 and TRBJ2-7, with 10 positions matching TRBD2. Unmatched junction bases numbered 11, after V lost 3 bases and J lost 0 bases. This CDR3 spans 17 amino acids. Germline V gene data show CDR1 as DFQATT and CDR2 as SNEGSKA (reference sequence). CDR3 in DNA: TGCAGTGCTAGCGGAAGCGGGAGGGCCTACAGCTCCTACGAGCAGTACTTC. Its translation: CSASGSGRAYSSYEQYF.

This clonotype occurred a few times. The chain couples TRBV12-3 or TRBV12-4 to TRBJ1-1; TRBD1 matches at 7 bases. The CDR3 is 14 residues long. The V gene end was trimmed by 5 bases and the J gene end by 4 bases; junction bases not matched to a gene: 7. CDR3 loop: CASSLRGSVTEAFF. CDR3 DNA sequence: TGTGCCAGCAGTCTCAGGGGGTCGGTCACTGAAGCTTTCTTT.

The chain joins TRBV7-9 to TRBJ1-1; D possibly corresponds to TRBD1 (6 bases). The germline V gene has CDR1 SEHNR and CDR2 FQNEAQ (reference sequence). The ends were cut back, 4 bases at V and 1 base at J, with 10 bases in the middle. The CDR3 spans 14 residues. The CDR3 nucleotides are TGTGCCAGCAGCTACGCGGGACAGAACACTGAAGCTTTCTTT. Its protein product is CASSYAGQNTEAFF.